The clone carrying this T cell receptor (beta chain) was detected many times. The target antigen is unknown. This specimen comes from a study of T cell repertoires in cytomegalovirus infection. Overall study: Public signatures in TCR beta pointed to CMV infection and matching HLA type. Findings and limits, study-wide: Across the ex vivo response, the dominant clonotypes were HLA-C-restricted CMV-specific TCR beta clonotypes. Carriers of CMV plus the relevant HLA were identified by cumulative public TCR beta family frequency.

The germline V and J ends were trimmed by 6 bases and 3 bases, with 12 bases remaining between them. CDR1 and CDR2 (germline): MNHEY, SMNVEV (reference sequence). The CDR3 spans 14 residues. Via MiXCR, TCRdb re-called the reads, giving one row per CDR3 protein. Among approximately 500,000 distinct CDR3 sequences, more than 15% were seen once, and the ten largest hold approximately 24%. This clonotype was obtained from a human donor in good health (CMV status not recorded). Some clones in this sample may be carry-over from other donors' samples. The chain has TRBV27 and TRBJ1-5; the D gene is possibly TRBD1 (5 bases). The sample consisted of CD8+ T cells from PBMCs. For the CDR3, the DNA is TGTGCCAGCAGGGAGGCAGGGCACAATCAGCCCCAGCATTTT. It yields the protein CASREAGHNQPQHF.